Here is one T cell receptor (beta chain) with its context. Specified time point: recipient sample about 28 days before transplant, after cytoreduction. This sample is part of a study of T cell clonotyping in hematopoietic cell transplantation. Germline CDR1 reads SGHRS; CDR2 reads YFSETQ. The CDR3 sequence is 13 residues long. The germline V and J ends were trimmed by 1 base and 8 bases, with 9 bases remaining between them. Profiling relied on immunoSEQ multiplex PCR, and the TCRdb table lists in-frame clones only, not all of them. Among around 27,000 clones listed, roughly three quarters were seen once.

This sample comprised peripheral blood mononuclear cells, obtained before stem cell transplant. The sequence was obtained from a man between 45 and 60 years old with myelodysplastic syndrome. Some clones in this sample may be carry-over from other donors' samples. This sequence joins TRBV5-1 and TRBJ1-4, with D unclear. Here the CDR3 DNA reads TGCGCCAGCAGCTTGCTTTCCGGAGAAAAACTGTTTTTT. It specifies CASSLLSGEKLFF.